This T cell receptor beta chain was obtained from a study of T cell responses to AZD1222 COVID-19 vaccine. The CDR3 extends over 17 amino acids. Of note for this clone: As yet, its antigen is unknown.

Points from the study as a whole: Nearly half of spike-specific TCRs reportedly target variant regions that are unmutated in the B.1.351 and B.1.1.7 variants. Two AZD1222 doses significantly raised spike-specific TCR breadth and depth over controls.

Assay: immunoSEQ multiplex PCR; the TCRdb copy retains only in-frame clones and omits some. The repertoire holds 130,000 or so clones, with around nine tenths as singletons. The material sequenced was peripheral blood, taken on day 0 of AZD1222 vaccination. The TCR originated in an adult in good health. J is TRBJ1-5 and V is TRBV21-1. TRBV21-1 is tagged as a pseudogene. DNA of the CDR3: TGTGCCAGCAGCAAAGTGGGGGATGGGGGGAAGAATCAGCCCCAGCATTTT. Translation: CASSKVGDGGKNQPQHF.